This T cell receptor beta chain was sequenced during a study of response to subunit inactivated influenza vaccine. Each CDR3 protein is one row after TCRdb ran MiXCR on the RT-PCR reads. Among hundreds of thousands of distinct CDR3 sequences listed, about 15% were seen once. V shed 3 bases and J shed 3 bases, with 11 bases lying between them. CDR1 LGHNA and CDR2 YNFKEQ come from the germline V gene. CDR3 length equals 14 residues. The source was PBMCs from blood, collected around two weeks before vaccination. The V call is TRBV4-2, the J call TRBJ2-5, with D perhaps matching TRBD1 (5 bases). The sequence was collected from a man in his forties or fifties who received an inactivated influenza vaccine. The CDR3 is CASSQFDREETQYF. The CDR3 DNA sequence: TGTGCCAGCAGCCAGTTTGACAGAGAAGAGACCCAGTACTTC.